A single sample gave rise to the 20 T cell receptor beta chains below, sequenced in a study of OX40 agonist ivuxolimab in advanced cancers. Library prep was done by the immunoSEQ multiplex PCR assay. Here the immuneACCESS table is served through TCRdb, limited to in-frame sequences with V and J called. Missing clones are a known gap in these copies; in checked studies unresolved V genes cover under half, and the rest lacks a known reason. The sample contains 25,000 to 35,000 clones, roughly 83% of them found a single time. The top ten hold 20% to 25% of the sample. The sample consisted of CD4+ or CD8+ T cells sorted from blood, taken in a trial of the OX40 agonist ivuxolimab. The receptors stem from an adult with an advanced solid tumor such as melanoma, head and neck, liver or kidney cancer.

This chain links TRBV28 with TRBJ2-2, with D perhaps matching TRBD1 (6 bases). CDR3 length equals 15 residues. V was pared by 6 bases and J by 3 bases, with 14 bases between. In germline, CDR1 is MDHEN, CDR2 SYDVKM. The CDR3, as DNA: TGTGCCAGCAGACCAGGGGATTTGGACACCGGGGAGCTGTTTTTT. This codes for CASRPGDLDTGELFF.

The J gene is TRBJ2-3, the V gene TRBV27, with TRBD2 matching over 7 bases. The CDR3 consists of 16 residues. The germline CDR1 and CDR2 sequences are MNHEY and SMNVEV (reference sequence). J lost 2 bases, V lost 2 bases, and 7 bases had no gene match. CDR3 bases: TGTGCCAGCAGTTTAAGTCTAGCGGAGTCCACAGATACGCAGTATTTT. Amino acid sequence: CASSLSLAESTDTQYF.

This sequence joins TRBV7-9 and TRBJ2-1; possible D gene TRBD2, 6 bases. Trimming pared 3 bases from V and 0 bases from J, leaving 9 bases between. The CDR3 loop spans 15 amino acids. Looked up from germline, CDR1 is SEHNR and CDR2 is FQNEAQ (reference sequence). DNA of the CDR3: TGTGCCAGCAGCTTCGACGGGAGCTCCTACAATGAGCAGTTCTTC. Translated, it gives CASSFDGSSYNEQFF.

CDR3 amino acids: CASSQSAGTICSGANVLTF. The CDR3 region has the DNA TGCGCCAGCAGTCAATCGGCCGGGACCATATGCTCTGGGGCCAACGTCCTGACTTTC. The chain recombines TRBV23-1 with TRBJ2-6; perhaps D is TRBD1 or TRBD2 (5 bases each). Being an ORF, TRBV23-1 has a function that is uncertain. V dropped 0 bases and J dropped 0 bases, with 15 bases sitting between them. This CDR3 has 19 residues.

The chain links TRBV18 to TRBJ2-7, with 7 bases fitting TRBD1. This CDR3 is 14 amino acids long. The germline V gene has CDR1 KGHSH and CDR2 LQKENI. With V trimmed by 3 bases and J by 0 bases, 2 bases remained unmatched. CDR3 in amino acids: CASSPGQYSYEQYF. The CDR3 DNA reads as TGTGCCAGCTCACCGGGACAGTACTCCTACGAGCAGTACTTC.

Worth noting for this clone: Relative to the germline gene, one junction end is altered; a read error may explain this. The chain has TRBV5-4 and TRBJ1-2; perhaps TRBD1 as D (5 bases). Germline V gives CDR1 SGHNT, CDR2 YYREEE (reference sequence). The CDR3 totals 8 residues. This chain's CDR3 is CPWGGYTF. CDR3 sequence (DNA): TGCCCTTGGGGGGGCTACACCTTC.

V and J are TRBV11-3 and TRBJ2-1; D remains ambiguous. This CDR3 spans 14 amino acids. Trimming stripped 5 bases from V and 0 bases from J, with 8 bases between. CDR1 and CDR2 from the germline V gene are SGHNT and YENEEA. The CDR3 DNA sequence: TGTGCCAGCAGCCCAGCTATCTCCTACAATGAGCAGTTCTTC. This translates into CASSPAISYNEQFF.

This chain links TRBV7-9 with TRBJ2-5; 10 positions agree with TRBD2. CDR3 length: 15 amino acids. Per germline, CDR1 SEHNR and CDR2 FQNEAQ (reference sequence). With V trimmed by 3 bases and J by 2 bases, 3 bases remained unmatched. The CDR3 spells CASSLGLAPQETQYF. CDR3 nucleotide sequence: TGTGCCAGCAGCTTGGGACTAGCGCCGCAAGAGACCCAGTACTTC.

The chain links TRBV6-1 to TRBJ2-7; D perhaps matches TRBD1 (5 bases). The germline V and J ends were trimmed by 4 bases and 0 bases, with 13 bases remaining between them. This CDR3 is built from 15 residues. The germline gives CDR1 MNHNS, CDR2 SASEGT. This chain's CDR3 is CASSVRGSSSYEQYF. CDR3 bases: TGTGCCAGCAGTGTAAGGGGTTCTAGCTCCTACGAGCAGTACTTC.

The chain is built from TRBV28 and TRBJ1-5; D gene unclear. Germline CDR1 reads MDHEN; CDR2 reads SYDVKM. The CDR3 totals 15 residues. V shed 6 bases and J shed 2 bases, with 14 bases lying between them. This CDR3 is CASSPIGFGNQPQHF. The CDR3 nucleotides are TGTGCCAGCAGCCCCATAGGGTTTGGCAATCAGCCCCAGCATTTT.

The chain carries TRBV9 and TRBJ1-2, with 7 bases matching TRBD1. CDR3 length: 17 residues. CDR1 is SGDLS, CDR2 YYNGEE, per germline. Unmatched junction bases numbered 12, after V lost 0 bases and J lost 4 bases. The CDR3 region is CASSVAPGRGSPYGYTF. Written as DNA, the CDR3 is TGTGCCAGCAGCGTAGCCCCCGGCAGGGGGAGCCCCTATGGCTACACCTTC.

The rearrangement links TRBV5-6 to TRBJ1-5; D ambiguous. Trimming removed 2 bases at V and 2 bases at J, with 5 bases between. The length of the CDR3 is 13 residues. From germline, CDR1 is SGHDT and CDR2 YYEEEE. The CDR3 DNA follows: TGTGCCAGCAGCTTATTAGGCAATCAGCCCCAGCATTTT. Its protein product is CASSLLGNQPQHF.

V is TRBV7-6 and J is TRBJ2-7, with a weak D call TRBD1 (6 bases). The germline CDR1 and CDR2 sequences are SGHVS and FNYEAQ. V was shortened by 1 base and J by 2 bases, with 12 bases between the two germline ends. This CDR3 comprises 15 residues. The DNA of the CDR3 is TGTGCCAGCAGCTTAGGGGGGCCAGGGGCCTACGAGCAGTACTTC. It translates to CASSLGGPGAYEQYF.

This clone was recorded a few times. The chain combines TRBV5-8 with TRBJ1-1; 8 bases are shared with TRBD1. After removal of 0 bases from V and 9 bases from J, the junction contained 4 bases not matched to a gene. Looked up from germline, CDR1 is SGHTS and CDR2 is YDEGEE. CDR3 length: 13 residues. The CDR3 bases are TGTGCCAGCAGCTTGGCACAGGGGGGACAAGCTTTCTTT. Its protein product is CASSLAQGGQAFF.

V gene TRBV6-5 combines with J gene TRBJ2-5, with 7 bases fitting TRBD2. The CDR3 covers 15 residues. V trimming: 1 base; J trimming: 4 bases; junction bases outside the gene matches: 6. Germline V gene lookup returns CDR1 MNHEY and CDR2 SVGAGI. The DNA for the CDR3 is TGTGCCAGCAGTTACTGGACTAGTACACGAGAGACCCAGTACTTC. Protein product: CASSYWTSTRETQYF.

This rearrangement joins TRBV30 to TRBJ2-2; tentative D call: TRBD1 (5 bases). CDR3 size: 15 residues. V was cut by 3 bases and J by 7 bases, with 18 bases left in between. Germline CDR1 reads GTSNPN; CDR2 reads SVGIG (reference sequence). Written as DNA, the CDR3 is TGTGCCTGGAGACCCGGGCAGGGTGAGGTCGGGGAGCTGTTTTTT. Encoded protein: CAWRPGQGEVGELFF.

The table lists this clone with a count of one. The chain joins TRBV4-3 to TRBJ2-2; 7 bases match TRBD2. There are 16 residues in the CDR3. The junction had 4 bases not matched to a gene; V was cut back by 2 bases and J by 1 base. Germline CDR1 and CDR2: LGHNA and YSLEER. CDR3 loop: CASSQRLAVNTGELFF. The CDR3 nucleotides read TGCGCCAGCAGCCAAAGGCTAGCGGTGAACACCGGGGAGCTGTTTTTT.

The chain couples TRBV19 to TRBJ2-2; D not certain. The CDR3 extends over 12 amino acids. V was pared by 5 bases and J by 1 base, with 2 bases between. Per germline, CDR1 LNHDA and CDR2 SQIVND (reference sequence). CDR3 sequence: CASSLNTGELFF. As DNA, the CDR3 is TGTGCCAGTAGTCTGAACACCGGGGAGCTGTTTTTT. The whole variable domain, remainder taken from reference TRBV19 and TRBJ2-2, is DGGITQSPKYLFRKEGQNVTLSCEQNLNHDAMYWYRQDPGQGLRLIYYSQIVNDFQKGDIAEGYSVSREKKESFPLTVTSAQKNPTAFYLCASSLNTGELFFGEGSRLTVL.

This clone was picked up one time. The chain recombines TRBV4-3 with TRBJ1-2, with unresolved D. The CDR3 loop spans 15 amino acids. The ends were cut back, 4 bases at V and 6 bases at J, with 18 bases in the middle. CDR1 is LGHNA and CDR2 is YSLEER in the germline V gene. In nucleotides, the CDR3 is TGCGCCAGCAGCCCCGTAGCGGGGAGGGATAATGGCTACACCTTC. This codes for CASSPVAGRDNGYTF.

This clone was recorded once. The chain uses TRBV7-3 and TRBJ2-5; TRBD2 matches 8 bases. Germline V gene lookup returns CDR1 SGHTA and CDR2 FQGTGA. Losses at the gene ends were 6 bases for V and 5 bases for J; bases not matched to a gene: 8. This CDR3 spans 14 amino acids. CDR3 DNA: TGTGCCAGCAGTCCTGCGGGGGGCTGGGAGACCCAGTACTTC. It encodes CASSPAGGWETQYF.